The 17 T cell receptor beta chains below were found in one sample sequenced in a study of blood T cell repertoires in COVID-19. Sequenced by immunoSEQ multiplex PCR; TCRdb stores in-frame clones only, minus some. The table shows approximately 23,000 clones, with 80% to 95% occurring only once. The sequencing sample was made of peripheral blood. These receptors were obtained from a man in his 70s with acute or convalescent COVID-19.

This chain joins TRBV19 and TRBJ1-1; D is undetermined. The V gene's germline CDR1 is LNHDA and CDR2 SQIVND (reference sequence). The CDR3 totals 13 residues. The V and J ends lost 2 bases and 4 bases respectively, with 8 bases between them. Written as DNA, the CDR3 is TGTGCCAGTAGTATAACAGCAGCCACTGAAGCTTTCTTT. As protein: CASSITAATEAFF.

The rearrangement joins TRBV28 to TRBJ2-1; D perhaps matches TRBD2 (7 bases). The CDR3 spans 16 residues. Looked up from germline, CDR1 is MDHEN and CDR2 is SYDVKM. The V gene lost 5 bases and the J gene lost 5 bases, with 19 bases spanning the gap. CDR3: CASSTPGGGENNEQFF. The DNA of the CDR3 is TGTGCCAGCAGTACGCCGGGCGGGGGCGAGAACAATGAGCAGTTCTTC. Together with reference TRBV28 and TRBJ2-1, the CDR3 gives the full variable domain: DVKVTQSSRYLVKRTGEKVFLECVQDMDHENMFWYRQDPGLGLRLIYFSYDVKMKEKGDIPEGYSVSREKKERFSLILESASTNQTSMYLCASSTPGGGENNEQFFGPGTRLTVL.

The rearrangement joins TRBV7-9 to TRBJ2-5; 8 positions match TRBD2. Germline V CDR1 and CDR2: SEHNR, FQNEAQ (reference sequence). This CDR3 spans 14 amino acids. Trimming at V came to 5 bases and at J to 4 bases, leaving 6 bases not matched to a gene. For the CDR3, the DNA is TGTGCCAGCAGCCCAAGCGGGGGCATAGAGACCCAGTACTTC. This sequence encodes CASSPSGGIETQYF. Complete variable domain (other parts from reference TRBV7-9 and TRBJ2-5): DTGVSQNPRHKITKRGQNVTFRCDPISEHNRLYWYRQTLGQGPEFLTYFQNEAQLEKSRLLSDRFSAERPKGSFSTLEIQRTEQGDSAMYLCASSPSGGIETQYFGPGTRLLVL.

The V gene is TRBV6-6, the J gene TRBJ1-5; possibly TRBD1 for D (5 bases). The germline gives CDR1 MNHNY, CDR2 SVGAGI (reference sequence). The CDR3 extends over 13 amino acids. Trimming cost V 6 bases and J 1 base, with 7 bases left between them. The CDR3 here is CASRGGSNQPQHF. CDR3 bases: TGTGCCAGCAGGGGGGGAAGCAATCAGCCCCAGCATTTT.

The chain links TRBV9 to TRBJ1-2; 8 nucleotides align to TRBD1. V gave up 2 bases and J gave up 7 bases; unmatched junction bases: 10. Germline lookup yields CDR1 SGDLS and CDR2 YYNGEE. The CDR3 totals 15 residues. The CDR3 DNA follows: TGTGCCAGCAGCGTGGGGCAGGGGGCGCTTGGTGGCTACACCTTC. This translates into CASSVGQGALGGYTF.

The gene calls are TRBV6-5 and TRBJ1-6; D gene unclear. Germline V lookup: CDR1 MNHEY, CDR2 SVGAGI. V was shortened by 4 bases and J by 0 bases, with 7 bases between the two germline ends. The CDR3 extends over 15 amino acids. CDR3 residues: CASSLQTSYNSPLHF. The CDR3 DNA follows: TGTGCCAGCAGTTTACAAACCTCCTATAATTCACCCCTCCACTTT.

V gene TRBV18 combines with J gene TRBJ2-6; D remains unclear. The CDR3 spans 14 residues. V was clipped by 6 bases and J by 0 bases, with 6 bases between them. Germline assignment: CDR1 KGHSH and CDR2 LQKENI. The CDR3 loop reads CASSQDSGANVLTF. In nucleotides, the CDR3 is TGTGCCAGCTCCCAGGACTCTGGGGCCAACGTCCTGACTTTC.

The chain employs TRBV2 and TRBJ2-1; the match to TRBD2 covers 8 bases. V was clipped by 5 bases and J by 2 bases; unmatched bases: 5. Germline V gives CDR1 SNHLY, CDR2 FYNNEI. The CDR3 contains 15 residues. The CDR3, as DNA: TGTGCCAGCAGTCCCGGGACTAGTACCTACAATGAGCAGTTCTTC. Translated: CASSPGTSTYNEQFF.

The chain is built from TRBV7-8 and TRBJ2-7; a weak D match, TRBD1 (5 bases). The V gene lost 1 base and the J gene lost 4 bases, with 8 bases spanning the gap. This CDR3 spans 13 amino acids. Germline CDR1 reads SGHVS; CDR2 reads FQNEAQ. DNA for the CDR3: TGTGCCAGCAGCTTAGACGACAGATACGAGCAGTACTTC. As protein: CASSLDDRYEQYF.

The chain carries TRBV7-3 and TRBJ2-2; TRBD1 matches 7 bases. Germline V gene lookup returns CDR1 SGHTA and CDR2 FQGTGA. This CDR3 region has 15 residues. V gave up 5 bases and J gave up 2 bases; unmatched junction bases: 5. This CDR3 is CASSMGQLNTGELFF. The CDR3 DNA is TGTGCCAGCAGCATGGGACAGCTTAACACCGGGGAGCTGTTTTTT.

This clone has only a few counts. This rearrangement joins TRBV6-5 to TRBJ1-6; D may be TRBD1 (5 bases). The CDR3 runs 15 residues. CDR1 is MNHEY and CDR2 is SVGAGI in the germline V gene. With 6 bases removed from V and 7 bases from J, the gap between germline ends came to 16 bases. CDR3 residues: CASSSPGGWNSPLHF. The DNA for the CDR3 is TGTGCCAGCAGCTCTCCTGGGGGGTGGAATTCACCCCTCCACTTT.

V is TRBV18 and J is TRBJ2-7, with 7 bases fitting TRBD1. V was clipped by 1 base and J by 6 bases; unmatched bases: 9. This CDR3 contains 15 residues. From germline, CDR1 is KGHSH and CDR2 LQKENI. The DNA of the CDR3 is TGTGCCAGCTCACCACGAAGGCAGGGGGTCGGCGAGCAGTACTTC. This codes for CASSPRRQGVGEQYF. Looking up the rest from reference TRBV18 and TRBJ2-7 gives the full variable domain: NAGVMQNPRHLVRRRGQEARLRCSPMKGHSHVYWYRQLPEEGLKFMVYLQKENIIDESGMPKERFSAEFPKEGPSILRIQQVVRGDSAAYFCASSPRRQGVGEQYFGPGTRLTVT.

The chain links TRBV2 to TRBJ2-7, with D possibly matching TRBD1 (6 bases). Trimming took off 7 bases at V and 3 bases at J, with 13 bases between the two ends. The germline V gene has CDR1 SNHLY and CDR2 FYNNEI. The length of the CDR3 is 13 residues. The CDR3 spells CASNLDRYYEQYF. CDR3 DNA sequence: TGTGCCAGCAATCTGGACAGATACTACGAGCAGTACTTC.

The chain has TRBV6-2 or TRBV6-3 and TRBJ2-2; TRBD1 matches 7 bases. The CDR3 sequence is 15 residues long. Germline V gives CDR1 MNHEY, CDR2 SVGEGT. Germline trimming cut 5 bases from V and 3 bases from J; bases unmatched to any gene: 6. The CDR3 DNA reads TGTGCCAGCAGTACACAGGGGTTGGACACCGGGGAGCTGTTTTTT. Its translation is CASSTQGLDTGELFF.

This chain joins TRBV6-6 and TRBJ1-5; the match to TRBD1 covers 8 bases. Germline CDR1 MNHNY, CDR2 SVGAGI (reference sequence). CDR3 size: 14 residues. After removal of 6 bases from V and 12 bases from J, the junction contained 13 bases not matched to a gene. CDR3 bases: TGTGCCAGCAGGACTATCATACAGGGGGAGCTCCAGCATTTT. Translating it yields CASRTIIQGELQHF.

This clone was seen once. This chain joins TRBV5-4 and TRBJ2-2, with 9 bases identical to TRBD1. Germline CDR1 and CDR2: SGHNT and YYREEE (reference sequence). Trimming took 3 bases from V and 6 from J; bases not matched to a gene: 12. The CDR3 runs 17 residues. The CDR3 sequence: CASSSPNWGQGAGELFF. CDR3 sequence (DNA): TGTGCCAGCAGCTCCCCCAATTGGGGACAGGGTGCCGGGGAGCTGTTTTTT. The whole variable domain, filled in from reference TRBV5-4 and TRBJ2-2, reads ETGVTQSPTHLIKTRGQQVTLRCSSQSGHNTVSWYQQALGQGPQFIFQYYREEENGRGNFPPRFSGLQFPNYSSELNVNALELDDSALYLCASSSPNWGQGAGELFFGEGSRLTVL.

This clone was observed once. V usage is TRBV10-3 and J usage is TRBJ1-4, with 10 bases fitting TRBD1. The CDR3 totals 15 residues. J lost 4 bases, V lost 5 bases, and 4 bases had no gene match. The V gene's germline CDR1 is ENHRY and CDR2 SYGVKD. The CDR3 spells CAISRDRGNNEKLFF. In nucleotides, the CDR3 is TGTGCCATCAGTCGGGACAGGGGAAATAATGAAAAACTGTTTTTT.